This entry features one TCR beta chain sequence. The data were obtained in a study of control samples from healthy donors and cancer patients. Clones were read by immunoSEQ multiplex PCR, and TCRdb kept only the in-frame ones, dropping some. The sample contains 100,000 to 120,000 clones, approximately 80% of which appear only once. CDR3 size: 18 residues. V usage is TRBV21-1 and J usage is TRBJ1-1. TRBV21-1 is labeled a pseudogene. This receptor was taken from a man between 18 and 35 years old in good health. The sample was blood. This CDR3 is CASSTAFRGRFVFTEAFF. CDR3 nucleotide sequence: TGTGCCAGCAGCACTGCATTTAGGGGACGGTTCGTATTCACTGAAGCTTTCTTT.